These 30 T cell receptor beta chains originate from one sample sequenced in a study of blood T cell repertoires in COVID-19. Assay used: immunoSEQ multiplex PCR; TCRdb lists only in-frame clones, some missing. The data hold about 210,000 clones, with 85% to 90% observed a single time. Sequencing was done on a sample of peripheral blood. Receptors were obtained from a man in his late teens or twenties with active or convalescent COVID-19.

The gene calls are TRBV27 and TRBJ2-2; D unresolved. The CDR3 runs to 16 residues. Germline V gene data show CDR1 as MNHEY and CDR2 as SMNVEV (reference sequence). Trimming removed 6 bases from V and 1 base from J, with 15 bases in between. The CDR3 bases are TGTGCCAGCAGCCCGCTGCGGTTCGAGAACACCGGGGAGCTGTTTTTT. Translated: CASSPLRFENTGELFF.

This clone was seen only a few times. The gene calls are TRBV7-9 and TRBJ2-7, with D perhaps TRBD2 (6 bases). V lost 1 base, J lost 2 bases, and 9 bases lay in between. The V gene's germline CDR1 is SEHNR and CDR2 FQNEAQ (reference sequence). The CDR3 totals 14 residues. The CDR3 protein is CASSLGGLTYEQYF. CDR3 DNA: TGTGCCAGCAGCTTAGGAGGACTAACCTACGAGCAGTACTTC.

CDR3 region: CSASIFGGASGRSYNEQFF. CDR3 DNA: TGCAGTGCTAGTATTTTCGGAGGGGCTAGCGGGAGGTCCTACAATGAGCAGTTCTTC. The chain links TRBV20-1 to TRBJ2-1; 11 bases match TRBD2. CDR1 DFQATT and CDR2 SNEGSKA come from the germline V gene (reference sequence). The CDR3 is 19 amino acids. V shed 3 bases, J shed 1 base, and the junction held 14 bases outside the gene matches.

This clone was recorded once. The chain recombines TRBV6-5 with TRBJ1-2; 8 positions agree with TRBD1. The CDR3 totals 11 residues. V was clipped by 6 bases and J by 6 bases; unmatched bases: 0. Looked up from germline, CDR1 is MNHEY and CDR2 is SVGAGI. The CDR3 DNA sequence: TGTGCCAGCAGGGACAGGGATGGCTACACCTTC. Protein sequence: CASRDRDGYTF.

V usage is TRBV7-9 and J usage is TRBJ1-1; D gene unclear. With 5 bases removed from V and 10 bases from J, the gap between germline ends came to 11 bases. Germline V CDR1 and CDR2: SEHNR, FQNEAQ (reference sequence). CDR3 length: 11 amino acids. CDR3 DNA: TGTGCCAGCAGCCCTGTGGCGGGAGCTTTCTTT. As protein: CASSPVAGAFF.

This chain joins TRBV12-5 and TRBJ2-1; 7 positions match TRBD2. Germline V gene sequence: CDR1 LGHNT, CDR2 FRNRAP. CDR3 length: 15 residues. V gave up 4 bases and J gave up 6 bases; unmatched junction bases: 9. As DNA, the CDR3 is TGTGCTAGTGGTTCGGGACTAAACGCGTTCAATGAGCAGTTCTTC. Protein: CASGSGLNAFNEQFF.

The chain joins TRBV11-2 to TRBJ1-4; 8 bases are shared with TRBD1. This CDR3 is built from 16 residues. Germline trimming cut 1 base from V and 3 bases from J; bases unmatched to any gene: 4. From germline, CDR1 is SGHAT and CDR2 FQNNGV. The CDR3 DNA is TGTGCCAGCAGCTTAGCAGGGGGCAAGGCTAATGAAAAACTGTTTTTT. Its protein product is CASSLAGGKANEKLFF.

The rearrangement uses TRBV29-1 and TRBJ2-2, with TRBD2 as a possible D gene (6 bases). The germline V gene has CDR1 SQVTM and CDR2 ANQGSEA. V lost 6 bases, J lost 8 bases, and 25 bases lay in between. The CDR3 is 16 residues long. Written as DNA, the CDR3 is TGCAGCGTGGCCGGGGGAGCGGCAGAACAGTTGGGGGAGCTGTTTTTT. Residues: CSVAGGAAEQLGELFF.

This chain links TRBV5-4 with TRBJ2-1; 8 bases align to TRBD2. CDR3 length equals 13 residues. The V gene's germline CDR1 is SGHNT and CDR2 YYREEE (reference sequence). V gave up 10 bases and J gave up 5 bases; unmatched junction bases: 8. The CDR3 reads CASSGRAHNEQFF. The CDR3 DNA follows: TGTGCCTCCTCCGGGAGGGCCCACAATGAGCAGTTCTTC.

The chain has TRBV2 and TRBJ2-1; the match to TRBD2 covers 7 bases. This CDR3 is built from 16 residues. The germline gives CDR1 SNHLY, CDR2 FYNNEI. Losses at the gene ends were 3 bases for V and 2 bases for J; bases not matched to a gene: 7. This CDR3 reads CASSDRTSVTYNEQFF. In nucleotides, the CDR3 is TGTGCCAGCAGTGACCGTACTAGCGTCACCTACAATGAGCAGTTCTTC. Combining the CDR3 with reference TRBV2 and TRBJ2-1 gives the whole variable domain EPEVTQTPSHQVTQMGQEVILRCVPISNHLYFYWYRQILGQKVEFLVSFYNNEISEKSEIFDDQFSVERPDGSNFTLKIRSTKLEDSAMYFCASSDRTSVTYNEQFFGPGTRLTVL.

The genes are TRBV19 and TRBJ1-3, with TRBD1 matching over 9 bases. V lost 3 bases, J lost 0 bases, and 3 bases stayed unmatched. Germline V gives CDR1 LNHDA, CDR2 SQIVND (reference sequence). The CDR3 loop spans 16 amino acids. This CDR3 reads CASSMTGGDSGNTIYF. The CDR3 DNA is TGTGCCAGTAGTATGACAGGGGGAGACTCTGGAAACACCATATATTTT.

Concerning this clone itself: At one of its ends the junction is not consistent with the germline gene, which may arise from a read error. The chain joins TRBV7-7 to TRBJ2-1; the match to TRBD2 covers 10 bases. Germline V gene data show CDR1 as SSHAT and CDR2 as FNYEAQ (reference sequence). The CDR3 sequence is 15 residues long. CDR3 nucleotide sequence: TGTGCTAGCAGCAGGACTAGCGGCCTCGGGGGTGAGCAGTTCTTC. Translated, it gives CASSRTSGLGGEQFF.

The chain recombines TRBV6-6 with TRBJ1-2; D possibly corresponds to TRBD1 (6 bases). Trimming shortened V by 0 bases and J by 12 bases, and 11 bases separated the two germline ends. Germline values: CDR1 MNHNY, CDR2 SVGAGI (reference sequence). The CDR3 consists of 12 residues. CDR3 nucleotide sequence: TGTGCCAGCAGTTACTCGGGGGGGGCGGACACCTTC. This encodes CASSYSGGADTF.

CDR3 loop: CATSDLETDYGYTF. CDR3 sequence (DNA): TGTGCCACCAGTGATTTGGAGACAGACTATGGCTACACCTTC. The chain recombines TRBV24-1 with TRBJ1-2; maybe TRBD1 (5 bases). CDR1 and CDR2 (germline): KGHDR, SFDVKD. This CDR3 is 14 amino acids long. V lost 0 bases and J 3 bases, leaving 7 bases between the germline ends.

This clone appeared a few times. The rearrangement joins TRBV11-2 to TRBJ1-2; no firm D call. Germline assignment: CDR1 SGHAT and CDR2 FQNNGV. The CDR3 has 16 amino acids. V lost 2 bases and J 8 bases, leaving 21 bases between the germline ends. The CDR3 DNA follows: TGTGCCAGCAGCTTAACCAAAGGACGGAGGTATCGCGGCTACACCTTC. Translating gives CASSLTKGRRYRGYTF.

This clone was detected many times. The chain employs TRBV19 and TRBJ1-2; perhaps TRBD1 as D (6 bases). CDR1 is LNHDA, CDR2 SQIVND, per germline (reference sequence). The CDR3 is 15 residues long. Between the trimmed V and J ends, which lost 9 bases and 7 bases, there was a span of 24 bases. In DNA, the CDR3 is TGTGCCAGCCAACGCAATGGGGGGGCGGGTAGTGGCTACACCTTC. This codes for CASQRNGGAGSGYTF.

The chain combines TRBV7-2 with TRBJ2-2, with D perhaps matching TRBD2 (7 bases). Germline assignment: CDR1 SGHTA and CDR2 FQGNSA. Deletions cut 2 bases from V and 4 bases from J, with 11 bases between. The CDR3 contains 15 residues. In nucleotides, the CDR3 is TGTGCCAGCAGCTTATCGGGGGGCCCCACCGGGGAGCTGTTTTTT. Its protein product is CASSLSGGPTGELFF.

The V and J genes are TRBV2 and TRBJ2-2; possible D gene TRBD2, 6 bases. The germline gives CDR1 SNHLY, CDR2 FYNNEI. This CDR3 has 15 residues. V was trimmed by 6 bases and J by 1 base, leaving 12 bases between them. This chain's CDR3 is CASSLGGRNTGELFF. The DNA of the CDR3 is TGTGCCAGCAGCCTTGGGGGGAGGAACACCGGGGAGCTGTTTTTT.

The rearrangement links TRBV5-1 to TRBJ1-1; D may be TRBD1 (6 bases). Germline V gene lookup returns CDR1 SGHRS and CDR2 YFSETQ. Trimming cost V 1 base and J 6 bases, with 19 bases left between them. The CDR3 consists of 16 residues. The CDR3 reads CASSLTRVGADAEAFF. In DNA form, the CDR3 reads TGCGCCAGCAGCTTGACGAGAGTGGGGGCCGACGCTGAAGCTTTCTTT.

This chain uses TRBV3-1 (or the pseudogene TRBV3-2) with TRBJ1-1; D may be TRBD1 (6 bases). This CDR3 spans 12 amino acids. Germline-derived CDR1 and CDR2 are LGHDT and YNNKEL (reference sequence). The ends were cut back, 3 bases at V and 7 bases at J, with 9 bases in the middle. CDR3 sequence: CASSQGTLEAFF. CDR3 in DNA: TGTGCCAGCAGCCAGGGGACACTTGAAGCTTTCTTT.

The V and J genes are TRBV11-2 and TRBJ2-1; tentative D call: TRBD2 (6 bases). Germline V gene sequence: CDR1 SGHAT, CDR2 FQNNGV. V gave up 0 bases and J gave up 10 bases, with 10 bases separating them. The CDR3 consists of 13 residues. The CDR3 nucleotides read TGTGCCAGCAGCTTAGAACTGGGGGGAGAGCAGTTCTTC. Residues: CASSLELGGEQFF.

V is TRBV2 and J is TRBJ1-1, with D possibly TRBD1 on 5 matching bases. The V gene lost 1 base and the J gene lost 1 base, with 10 bases spanning the gap. Germline CDR1 and CDR2: SNHLY and FYNNEI. CDR3 length: 15 amino acids. The CDR3: CASSEGTGPNTEAFF. In DNA, the CDR3 is TGTGCCAGCAGTGAAGGAACAGGACCGAACACTGAAGCTTTCTTT. Full variable domain (missing parts from reference TRBV2 and TRBJ1-1): EPEVTQTPSHQVTQMGQEVILRCVPISNHLYFYWYRQILGQKVEFLVSFYNNEISEKSEIFDDQFSVERPDGSNFTLKIRSTKLEDSAMYFCASSEGTGPNTEAFFGQGTRLTVV.

The chain carries TRBV2 and TRBJ1-5, with TRBD1 as a possible D gene (5 bases). The CDR3 spans 15 residues. The germline V gene has CDR1 SNHLY and CDR2 FYNNEI. The V end lost 6 bases, the J end lost 2 bases, and 14 bases lay between the germline ends. Here the CDR3 DNA reads TGTGCCAGCAGAGACCTCCCGGGGGGCAATCAGCCCCAGCATTTT. This translates into CASRDLPGGNQPQHF.

The CDR3 coding sequence is TGTGCCAGCAACAGTCTCGGGACAGCTCGTGGCTACACCTTC. Residues: CASNSLGTARGYTF. The rearrangement uses TRBV5-6 and TRBJ1-2; 7 bases map to TRBD1. The CDR3 runs to 14 residues. Germline V gene lookup returns CDR1 SGHDT and CDR2 YYEEEE. V lost 6 bases to trimming and J lost 7 bases; unmatched junction nucleotides: 12.

The chain joins TRBV24-1 to TRBJ2-1; 9 bases are shared with TRBD2. The length of the CDR3 is 16 residues. Germline assignment: CDR1 KGHDR and CDR2 SFDVKD. V gave up 5 bases and J gave up 8 bases; unmatched junction bases: 12. The DNA of the CDR3 is TGTGCCACCAGTGCTTCAGGTAGCGGGAGCCTTGATGAGCAGTTCTTC. Its protein is CATSASGSGSLDEQFF.

In its sample, this clone was seen once. The V call is TRBV27, the J call TRBJ1-2; perhaps TRBD1 as D (5 bases). The CDR3 spans 14 residues. Trimming took 8 bases from V and 0 from J, leaving 13 bases between them. The germline V gene encodes CDR1 MNHEY and CDR2 SMNVEV (reference sequence). For the CDR3, the DNA is TGTGCCAGCTCGCGGGGCACCTCTAACTATGGCTACACCTTC. Translating it yields CASSRGTSNYGYTF.

The genes are TRBV10-2 and TRBJ1-1; no reliable D call. Per the germline V gene, CDR1 is WSHSY and CDR2 is SAAADI. The CDR3 is made up of 13 amino acids. Trimming took 3 bases from V and 3 from J, leaving 8 bases between them. In DNA form, the CDR3 reads TGCGCCAGCAGTGACACGGGAGACACTGAAGCTTTCTTT. Amino acid sequence: CASSDTGDTEAFF.

The chain employs TRBV30 and TRBJ2-2; no clear D gene. In germline, CDR1 is GTSNPN, CDR2 SVGIG (reference sequence). The CDR3 consists of 14 residues. The V end was cut by 3 bases, the J end by 0 bases, with 8 bases between. The CDR3 loop is CAWRGGTNTGELFF. The CDR3 DNA reads TGTGCCTGGAGAGGCGGTACGAACACCGGGGAGCTGTTTTTT.

Regarding this clone: The sample has other DNA sequences that encode this CDR3 too. V usage is TRBV27 and J usage is TRBJ2-1; tentative D call: TRBD2 (5 bases). Germline V gene lookup returns CDR1 MNHEY and CDR2 SMNVEV (reference sequence). This CDR3 contains 14 residues. V was cut by 5 bases and J by 0 bases, with 8 bases left in between. The CDR3 DNA reads as TGTGCCAGCAGTCGGGGAAGCTCCTACAATGAGCAGTTCTTC. It is translated as CASSRGSSYNEQFF.

In this sample, this clone turned up a few times. The chain employs TRBV2 and TRBJ2-7; perhaps TRBD2 as D (6 bases). The germline V gene has CDR1 SNHLY and CDR2 FYNNEI. Trimming took off 6 bases at V and 0 bases at J, with 15 bases between the two ends. The CDR3 is 15 residues long. CDR3 amino acids: CASSEFAGSSYEQYF. CDR3 nucleotides: TGTGCCAGCAGCGAGTTTGCGGGAAGCTCCTACGAGCAGTACTTC.